The 27 T cell receptor beta chains below come from one sample, sequenced in a study of tumor-infiltrating lymphocytes in localized non-small cell lung cancer (dated by TCRdb to the early 2020s). Libraries were constructed by the immunoSEQ multiplex PCR assay. TCRdb holds this immuneACCESS table with in-frame rearrangements only. Some clones are missing; in checked studies, unresolved V genes explain under half, and the rest has no known cause. In all, the sample holds thousands of clones, and 60% to 80% of those were seen once. The top ten constitute about 12% of the sample. What was sequenced was uninvolved lung tissue not adjacent to the tumor. These receptors came from a human donor with non-small cell lung cancer.

The rearrangement links TRBV2 to TRBJ1-5; no clear D. This CDR3 has 13 amino acids. Deletions cut 1 base from V and 4 bases from J, with 5 bases between. Germline V gene lookup returns CDR1 SNHLY and CDR2 FYNNEI. CDR3 DNA: TGTGCCAGCAGTGAAGGGGGTAATCAGCCCCAGCATTTT. Translating it yields CASSEGGNQPQHF.

This clone was seen a handful of times. The chain links TRBV9 to TRBJ2-7; 13 bases match TRBD2. J gave up 0 bases and V 0 bases, and 6 bases lay outside the gene matches. Germline assignment: CDR1 SGDLS and CDR2 YYNGEE. The CDR3 is 18 residues long. The DNA of the CDR3 is TGTGCCAGCAGCGTAGGGGGGACTAGCGGGGCGAGCTCCTACGAGCAGTACTTC. Protein product: CASSVGGTSGASSYEQYF.

This clone was seen just once. V gene TRBV9 combines with J gene TRBJ2-5; D might be TRBD2 (6 bases). CDR1 is SGDLS and CDR2 is YYNGEE in the germline V gene. This CDR3 region has 13 residues. Trimming left V 0 bases short and J 5 bases short, with 8 bases between. CDR3 loop: CASSVGGGETQYF. CDR3 coding DNA: TGTGCCAGCAGCGTAGGGGGAGGCGAGACCCAGTACTTC.

The chain is built from TRBV11-2 and TRBJ2-1, with a tentative D call TRBD1 (6 bases). V gave up 4 bases and J gave up 4 bases, with 17 bases separating them. Germline V gene lookup returns CDR1 SGHAT and CDR2 FQNNGV. The length of the CDR3 is 16 residues. This CDR3 is CASSSNGQSLYNEQFF. The CDR3 coding sequence is TGTGCCAGCAGCTCCAACGGACAGTCCCTTTACAATGAGCAGTTCTTC.

This clone is classed as medium-sized. This chain joins TRBV27 and TRBJ2-1; 9 nucleotides match TRBD2. V trimming: 1 base; J trimming: 2 bases; junction bases outside the gene matches: 6. The CDR3 is 17 residues long. CDR1 and CDR2 (germline): MNHEY, SMNVEV (reference sequence). CDR3 region: CASSLFWLAGAYNEQFF. In DNA, the CDR3 is TGTGCCAGCAGTTTATTCTGGTTAGCGGGAGCCTACAATGAGCAGTTCTTC.

This sequence joins TRBV5-1 and TRBJ2-3; tentative D call: TRBD2 (6 bases). Trimming cost V 0 bases and J 1 base, with 15 bases left between them. The CDR3 spans 17 residues. From germline, CDR1 is SGHRS and CDR2 YFSETQ. CDR3 loop: CASSLVVGGGGTDTQYF. DNA of the CDR3: TGCGCCAGCAGCTTGGTAGTGGGGGGAGGAGGCACAGATACGCAGTATTTT.

The rearrangement uses TRBV5-4 and TRBJ2-7; tentatively, D is TRBD2 (6 bases). The germline gives CDR1 SGHNT, CDR2 YYREEE (reference sequence). The CDR3 runs to 13 residues. Trimming took 0 bases from V and 5 from J, leaving 9 bases between them. CDR3 sequence reads: CASSLVGGNEQYF. For the CDR3, the DNA is TGTGCCAGCAGCTTGGTAGGAGGGAACGAGCAGTACTTC.

This clone was seen more than once but under ten times. The chain carries TRBV5-1 and TRBJ2-3, with 9 bases that match TRBD2. V dropped 4 bases and J dropped 5; count of bases not matched to a gene: 8. Germline CDR1 reads SGHRS; CDR2 reads YFSETQ. The CDR3 is made up of 15 amino acids. The CDR3 nucleotides read TGCGCCAGCAGCCTTAGCGGGAGTACGAGAGATACGCAGTATTTT. It is translated as CASSLSGSTRDTQYF.

The chain recombines TRBV7-9 with TRBJ2-1; 16 bases match TRBD2. The CDR3 extends over 16 amino acids. Germline V gene data show CDR1 as SEHNR and CDR2 as FQNEAQ (reference sequence). Trimming took 3 bases from V and 9 from J; bases not matched to a gene: 5. This CDR3 reads CASSLGTSGRGSEQFF. The CDR3 DNA is TGTGCCAGCAGCTTGGGGACTAGCGGGAGGGGGAGTGAGCAGTTCTTC. Drawing the rest from reference TRBV7-9 and TRBJ2-1, the complete variable domain is DTGVSQNPRHKITKRGQNVTFRCDPISEHNRLYWYRQTLGQGPEFLTYFQNEAQLEKSRLLSDRFSAERPKGSFSTLEIQRTEQGDSAMYLCASSLGTSGRGSEQFFGPGTRLTVL.

This chain connects TRBV5-4 to TRBJ1-6; weak D call: TRBD1 (5 bases). Trimming took 2 bases from V and 4 from J, leaving 16 bases between them. This CDR3 comprises 17 residues. CDR1 is SGHNT, CDR2 YYREEE, per germline (reference sequence). The CDR3 protein is CASSLSLIGAYNSPLHF. In DNA, the CDR3 is TGTGCCAGCAGCTTATCGCTGATCGGGGCTTATAATTCACCCCTCCACTTT.

This chain joins TRBV10-2 and TRBJ1-1; 7 bases agree with TRBD1. The CDR3 has 14 amino acids. Germline V gene sequence: CDR1 WSHSY, CDR2 SAAADI. Losses at the gene ends were 6 bases for V and 1 base for J; bases not matched to a gene: 5. CDR3 DNA sequence: TGCGCCAGCAGACAGGGGCCCTCGAACACTGAAGCTTTCTTT. Its translation is CASRQGPSNTEAFF.

The chain couples TRBV13 to TRBJ2-7; no definite D call. The V gene's germline CDR1 is PRHDT and CDR2 FYEKMQ (reference sequence). This CDR3 comprises 18 residues. Trimming shortened V by 0 bases and J by 4 bases, and 22 bases separated the two germline ends. The CDR3 is CASSLGRIRGGRPYEQYF. For the CDR3, the DNA is TGTGCCAGCAGCTTAGGCCGAATTCGAGGCGGCCGTCCATACGAGCAGTACTTC. Supplemented by reference TRBV13 and TRBJ2-7, the full variable domain reads AAGVIQSPRHLIKEKRETATLKCYPIPRHDTVYWYQQGPGQDPQFLISFYEKMQSDKGSIPDRFSAQQFSDYHSELNMSSLELGDSALYFCASSLGRIRGGRPYEQYFGPGTRLTVT.

The chain is built from TRBV6-1 and TRBJ1-1, with D tentatively TRBD1 (5 bases). The CDR3 is made up of 12 amino acids. CDR1 and CDR2 (germline): MNHNS, SASEGT. The V gene lost 9 bases and the J gene lost 11 bases, with 19 bases spanning the gap. The CDR3 sequence is CASGKEGRDAFF. The CDR3 nucleotides read TGTGCCAGTGGGAAGGAGGGGCGAGATGCTTTCTTT.

Only one count was recorded for this clone. J is TRBJ2-1 and V is TRBV9, with a weak D call TRBD1 (6 bases). Trimming stripped 0 bases from V and 4 bases from J, with 14 bases between. Germline loops: CDR1 SGDLS, CDR2 YYNGEE. The CDR3 runs to 16 residues. The CDR3 reads CASSVVRGTGYNEQFF. The DNA of the CDR3 is TGTGCCAGCAGCGTAGTCAGGGGTACGGGATACAATGAGCAGTTCTTC.

The chain's CDR3 is CASSQSGTSGAYTYEQYF. The CDR3 DNA follows: TGTGCCAGCAGCCAATCCGGGACTAGCGGAGCCTATACGTACGAGCAGTACTTC. The gene calls are TRBV4-2 and TRBJ2-7, with 11 positions matching TRBD2. V shed 2 bases, J shed 4 bases, and the junction held 13 bases outside the gene matches. Germline loops: CDR1 LGHNA, CDR2 YNFKEQ. CDR3 length equals 18 residues.

V is TRBV9 and J is TRBJ2-1; weak D call: TRBD2 (5 bases). This CDR3 has 14 amino acids. Germline-derived CDR1 and CDR2 are SGDLS and YYNGEE. The V gene lost 3 bases and the J gene lost 6 bases, with 13 bases spanning the gap. In DNA, the CDR3 is TGTGCCAGCAGCGCACCTCTAGCATCCAATGAGCAGTTCTTC. Translation gives CASSAPLASNEQFF.

V is TRBV5-4 and J is TRBJ2-2; a possible D gene is TRBD1 (5 bases). This CDR3 region has 14 residues. The germline CDR1 and CDR2 sequences are SGHNT and YYREEE (reference sequence). V was trimmed by 1 base and J by 5 bases, leaving 9 bases between them. For the CDR3, the DNA is TGTGCCAGCAGCTTGCGTCAGGGAACCGGGGAGCTGTTTTTT. Translation gives CASSLRQGTGELFF.

The chain joins TRBV27 to TRBJ1-1, with a tentative D call TRBD1 (5 bases). The CDR3 totals 13 residues. Germline V gene data show CDR1 as MNHEY and CDR2 as SMNVEV (reference sequence). The ends were cut back, 3 bases at V and 4 bases at J, with 9 bases in the middle. CDR3 coding DNA: TGTGCCAGCAGTTTTGGGGGGGGCACTGAAGCTTTCTTT. It specifies CASSFGGGTEAFF.

CDR3 sequence reads: CASSEYGASYEQYF. CDR3 in DNA: TGTGCCAGCAGTGAGTACGGGGCTTCATACGAGCAGTACTTC. The V call is TRBV2, the J call TRBJ2-7; D might be TRBD1 or TRBD2, each matching 5 bases. Germline values: CDR1 SNHLY, CDR2 FYNNEI. The CDR3 covers 14 residues. Trimming left V 3 bases short and J 4 bases short, with 13 bases between.

This chain links TRBV19 with TRBJ2-7; the D is unclear. CDR3 length: 11 residues. Trimming cost V 4 bases and J 6 bases, with 7 bases left between them. Germline V gene sequence: CDR1 LNHDA, CDR2 SQIVND (reference sequence). The CDR3 DNA reads as TGTGCCAGTAGTAAAGCTCGCGAGCAGTACTTC. This sequence encodes CASSKAREQYF.

The chain employs TRBV10-1 and TRBJ2-3; D is tentatively TRBD1 or TRBD2 (5 bases each). CDR3 size: 13 residues. The ends were cut back, 2 bases at V and 9 bases at J, with 12 bases in the middle. The germline V gene encodes CDR1 WNHNN and CDR2 SYGVQD (reference sequence). The CDR3 DNA sequence: TGCGCCAGCAGTGAGGGGACCAAAGACACGCAGTATTTT. The encoded protein is CASSEGTKDTQYF.

This chain links TRBV2 with TRBJ1-1; 8 bases fit TRBD1. V lost 7 bases and J lost 0; bases outside the gene matches: 4. Germline V CDR1 and CDR2: SNHLY, FYNNEI. The CDR3 runs 14 residues. This chain's CDR3 is CASIYRGMNTEAFF. The CDR3 region has the DNA TGTGCCAGCATATACAGGGGGATGAACACTGAAGCTTTCTTT.

This rearrangement joins TRBV6-1 to TRBJ2-7; maybe TRBD2 (6 bases). The V gene lost 1 base and the J gene lost 4 bases, with 11 bases spanning the gap. CDR3 length: 14 amino acids. Germline V CDR1 and CDR2: MNHNS, SASEGT. CDR3 loop: CASSEGDSSYEQYF. The CDR3 bases are TGTGCCAGCAGTGAAGGGGACTCCTCTTACGAGCAGTACTTC.

CDR3 amino acids: CSVSTGLLAMEPQHF. As DNA, the CDR3 is TGCAGCGTAAGCACGGGACTGCTAGCAATGGAGCCCCAGCATTTT. The chain uses TRBV29-1 and TRBJ1-5; D possibly corresponds to TRBD1 (5 bases). V was clipped by 6 bases and J by 8 bases, with 23 bases between them. Germline V gene sequence: CDR1 SQVTM, CDR2 ANQGSEA. The CDR3 length is 15 residues.

The table lists this clone with a few counts. The gene calls are TRBV9 and TRBJ1-1; D is uncertain. The length of the CDR3 is 15 residues. Trimming took off 0 bases at V and 0 bases at J, with 9 bases between the two ends. Germline V gene sequence: CDR1 SGDLS, CDR2 YYNGEE. The CDR3 sequence is CASSVAGTMNTEAFF. The CDR3 region has the DNA TGTGCCAGCAGCGTAGCTGGCACCATGAACACTGAAGCTTTCTTT.

This clone came up a few times. Here the CDR3 DNA reads TGTGCCAGCAGCTCAGAACAGGGGGAGAACACTGAAGCTTTCTTT. Amino acids: CASSSEQGENTEAFF. This rearrangement joins TRBV9 to TRBJ1-1; the match to TRBD1 covers 8 bases. CDR3 length equals 15 residues. The V gene end was trimmed by 4 bases and the J gene end by 1 base; junction bases not matched to a gene: 6. CDR1 is SGDLS, CDR2 YYNGEE, per germline.

This chain joins TRBV5-4 and TRBJ1-5; possible D gene TRBD1, 6 bases. CDR3 length: 12 residues. V was cut by 4 bases and J by 9 bases, with 11 bases left in between. Germline CDR1 and CDR2: SGHNT and YYREEE (reference sequence). The CDR3 region is CASSRGGGPQHF. The CDR3 region has the DNA TGTGCCAGCAGCCGAGGAGGGGGGCCCCAGCATTTT.